The sequence of this T cell receptor (beta chain) was determined in a study of blood T cell repertoires in COVID-19 (TCRdb year 2020). About the investigation overall: Collaborator samples came from the United States, Italy and Spain and covered acute and convalescent phases of COVID-19. The material from the prospective study consisted of cDNA or gDNA derived from T cells, B-cell-depleted T cells, or PBMCs. Subjects who had been exposed to COVID-19, were actively infected with it, or had recovered from it provided the deeply sampled blood TCRbeta repertoires that made up the dataset. The repertoires were made available in a free public database intended to serve as a resource for research on the immune response to SARS-CoV-2. The samples were drawn from two sources: the first 160 participants of the ongoing ImmuneRACE study, and 950 to 1,500 subjects contributed by 6 global collaborators. The sample metadata nearly always contained a de-identified subject ID, COVID-19 status, age in years and sex. Where available, HLA class I and class II types were taken from metadata supplied by the sample provider and were not determined by assay-based typing. Beyond this particular receptor, the publication reports: The amount of clinical and demographic metadata varied by source and participant and was provided uncurated.

Each collaborating institution followed its own protocols to collect whole blood in K2EDTA tubes. Collaborator samples were shipped for TCRbeta analysis as frozen whole blood, isolated PBMCs, or DNA extracted from either sample type. TCRbeta CDR3 regions were amplified from genomic DNA using the immunoSEQ Assay, a bias-controlled multiplex PCR. Concerning the study's data processing: Within the assay, amplification of reference gene primers was used to estimate how many nucleated cells each sample contained. To quantify the absolute abundance of each unique TCRbeta CDR3 rearrangement, sequence reads were collapsed and filtered. Productive Simpson clonality was computed per sample as the square root of Simpson's diversity index over productive rearrangements. TCRdb took this table from immuneACCESS and kept in-frame rearrangements with V and J called. Such tables lack part of the clones; where checked against another copy, unresolved V genes explain under half of the gap, and the rest is unexplained. The V and J calls and clone size come from that table; D and trimming were worked out from the DNA. Within this sample are roughly 87,000 clones, with 65% to 85% of them counted one time only. 15% to 20% of the sample comes from the top ten.

Regarding this clone: Its antigen is unknown. Per-nucleotide qualities are absent, and no much larger clonotype sits a single base away.

V loses 0 bases, J loses 2 bases, and the germline ends lie 9 bases apart. The CDR3 spans 16 residues, from the cysteine through the phenylalanine. CDR3 DNA only is kept here, 48 bases in frame from base 1. Via the germline V gene (reference sequence), CDR1 is SGHKS and CDR2 YYEKEE. This sequence originates from an older woman with acute or convalescent COVID-19. The sequencing sample was made of peripheral blood. The chain couples TRBV5-5 to TRBJ2-6; the D gene is possibly TRBD2, with 5 bases matching. The bases are TGTGCCAGCAGCTTGGTGCGGGCTCCTGGGGCCAACGTCCTGACTTTC. The encoded protein is CASSLVRAPGANVLTF.